Below, 24 T cell receptor beta chains from the same sample are listed, as sequenced in a study of shared clonotypes between healthy human individuals. Profiled with immunoSEQ multiplex PCR; TCRdb holds only in-frame clones, not every one. The repertoire holds about 470,000 clones, with more than 75% as singletons. Specimen: PBMCs. Source of these receptors: a woman between 40 and 50 years old in good health. Some clones in this sample may be carry-over from other donors' samples.

V and J are TRBV4-3 and TRBJ2-3; 11 nucleotides align to TRBD2. The CDR3 is made up of 17 amino acids. In germline, CDR1 is LGHNA, CDR2 YSLEER. The V gene end was trimmed by 0 bases and the J gene end by 4 bases; junction bases not matched to a gene: 6. As DNA, the CDR3 is TGCGCCAGCAGCCAAGATCCGCTAGCGGGAGGAGCAGATACGCAGTATTTT. Translated: CASSQDPLAGGADTQYF.

The chain combines TRBV7-9 with TRBJ2-1, with 7 bases that match TRBD2. Germline assignment: CDR1 SEHNR and CDR2 FQNEAQ (reference sequence). The CDR3 sequence is 14 residues long. V was pared by 5 bases and J by 5 bases, with 6 bases of the junction left unmatched. CDR3 bases: TGTGCCAGCAGCCGGGCTAGCGGAAACAATGAGCAGTTCTTC. It encodes CASSRASGNNEQFF. Complete variable domain (other parts from reference TRBV7-9 and TRBJ2-1): DTGVSQNPRHKITKRGQNVTFRCDPISEHNRLYWYRQTLGQGPEFLTYFQNEAQLEKSRLLSDRFSAERPKGSFSTLEIQRTEQGDSAMYLCASSRASGNNEQFFGPGTRLTVL.

This rearrangement joins TRBV5-1 to TRBJ2-7; the match to TRBD2 covers 10 bases. The CDR3 spans 15 residues. Germline V gene lookup returns CDR1 SGHRS and CDR2 YFSETQ. V dropped 5 bases and J dropped 5; count of bases not matched to a gene: 10. This CDR3 reads CASSPLAGVLHEQYF. CDR3 in DNA: TGCGCCAGCAGTCCTCTAGCGGGAGTACTCCACGAGCAGTACTTC.

The CDR3 protein is CASSMGLRTDTQYF. The CDR3 nucleotides read TGTGCCAGTAGTATGGGACTCCGCACAGATACGCAGTATTTT. The V call is TRBV19, the J call TRBJ2-3; D might be TRBD2 (6 bases). Trimming left V 3 bases short and J 1 base short, with 8 bases between. Germline values: CDR1 LNHDA, CDR2 SQIVND (reference sequence). This CDR3 comprises 14 residues.

J is TRBJ2-1 and V is TRBV11-2; D possibly corresponds to TRBD2 (5 bases). The germline V and J ends were trimmed by 5 bases and 7 bases, with 6 bases remaining between them. The CDR3 contains 11 residues. Germline V lookup: CDR1 SGHAT, CDR2 FQNNGV. The CDR3 spells CASSPGNEQFF. CDR3 bases: TGTGCCAGCAGCCCGGGGAATGAGCAGTTCTTC.

CDR3 loop: CASSPRFGSMNTEAFF. The DNA of the CDR3 is TGTGCCAGCAGCCCCAGGTTTGGGTCCATGAACACTGAAGCTTTCTTT. The rearrangement links TRBV7-8 to TRBJ1-1; D is unresolved. The V gene lost 5 bases and the J gene lost 0 bases, with 16 bases spanning the gap. This CDR3 is built from 16 residues. Germline CDR1 and CDR2: SGHVS and FQNEAQ.

This chain uses TRBV2 with TRBJ2-5; weak D call: TRBD1 (6 bases). Trimming took off 11 bases at V and 2 bases at J, with 12 bases between the two ends. Germline-derived CDR1 and CDR2 are SNHLY and FYNNEI. The CDR3 loop spans 12 amino acids. For the CDR3, the DNA is TGTGCCCTTGGGGGCGGACAAGAGACCCAGTACTTC. Translating it yields CALGGGQETQYF.

V usage is TRBV29-1 and J usage is TRBJ1-5; 7 bases agree with TRBD1. Germline V gene sequence: CDR1 SQVTM, CDR2 ANQGSEA. Trimming removed 8 bases from V and 6 bases from J; junction bases left unmatched: 19. There are 16 residues in the CDR3. For the CDR3, the DNA is TGCAGCTCCCCTTTAGCGGACAGGTCGGGGCGTCAGCCCCAGCATTTT. It is translated as CSSPLADRSGRQPQHF. Combining the CDR3 with reference TRBV29-1 and TRBJ1-5 gives the whole variable domain SAVISQKPSRDICQRGTSLTIQCQVDSQVTMMFWYRQQPGQSLTLIATANQGSEATYESGFVIDKFPISRPNLTFSTLTVSNMSPEDSSIYLCSSPLADRSGRQPQHFGDGTRLSIL.

The chain employs TRBV28 and TRBJ1-2, with a weak D call TRBD1 (5 bases). V was clipped by 6 bases and J by 4 bases, with 15 bases between them. Germline CDR1 reads MDHEN; CDR2 reads SYDVKM. The CDR3 is made up of 14 amino acids. CDR3 DNA sequence: TGTGCCAGCAGGGGCCGGGACGGGGCCTATGGCTACACCTTC. Protein: CASRGRDGAYGYTF.

This rearrangement joins TRBV28 to TRBJ2-7; D remains ambiguous. This CDR3 has 16 residues. From germline, CDR1 is MDHEN and CDR2 SYDVKM. Trimming took 2 bases from V and 3 from J, leaving 17 bases between them. The CDR3 nucleotides read TGTGCCAGCAGTTTAGGGCAGGTGGCGGCTCGCTACGAGCAGTACTTC. This gives the protein CASSLGQVAARYEQYF.

This chain links TRBV15 with TRBJ2-1; D is perhaps TRBD2 (6 bases). The CDR3 runs to 16 residues. Trimming cost V 3 bases and J 3 bases, with 15 bases left between them. CDR1 and CDR2 (germline): LNHNV, YYDKDF (reference sequence). The CDR3 bases are TGTGCCACCAGCAGGGAGGGTGAATCCTACTACAATGAGCAGTTCTTC. Protein product: CATSREGESYYNEQFF.

The chain combines TRBV20-1 with TRBJ1-1; D ambiguous. Per the germline V gene, CDR1 is DFQATT and CDR2 is SNEGSKA (reference sequence). Trimming cost V 1 base and J 11 bases, with 11 bases left between them. This CDR3 has 11 amino acids. The CDR3: CSARGDNLAFF. The CDR3 nucleotides read TGCAGTGCTAGAGGCGACAATTTGGCTTTCTTT.

J is TRBJ1-5 and V is TRBV2; no firm D call. The germline V gene encodes CDR1 SNHLY and CDR2 FYNNEI. The CDR3 length is 17 residues. Between the trimmed V and J ends, which lost 5 bases and 0 bases, there was a span of 17 bases. The CDR3 DNA reads as TGTGCCAGCAGTCTCCAAAGGACGGCTAATAGCAATCAGCCCCAGCATTTT. Translation: CASSLQRTANSNQPQHF.

For this clone: Since a far larger clone is one base different, this is likely a read error. This chain joins TRBV2 and TRBJ1-4, with D tentatively TRBD1 (6 bases). V lost 10 bases to trimming and J lost 8 bases, with 14 bases between them. CDR3 length: 12 residues. Germline V lookup: CDR1 SNHLY, CDR2 FYNNEI. CDR3 region: CANISTGEKLFF. As DNA, the CDR3 is TGTGCCAACATCTCAACAGGGGAAAAACTGTTTTTT. The full variable domain, completed using reference TRBV2 and TRBJ1-4, is EPEVTQTPSHQVTQMGQEVILRCVPISNHLYFYWYRQILGQKVEFLVSFYNNEISEKSEIFDDQFSVERPDGSNFTLKIRSTKLEDSAMYFCANISTGEKLFFGSGTQLSVL.

The chain has TRBV5-1 and TRBJ1-5; 8 bases align to TRBD1. The CDR3 contains 17 residues. Germline-derived CDR1 and CDR2 are SGHRS and YFSETQ. V lost 4 bases, J lost 2 bases, and 11 bases stayed unmatched. The CDR3 DNA reads TGCGCCAGCAGCCCATATCCAGGGGGCCAGGGCAATCAGCCCCAGCATTTT. Translation gives CASSPYPGGQGNQPQHF.

The chain joins TRBV7-3 to TRBJ2-1, with a tentative D call TRBD1 (5 bases). Trimming took off 8 bases at V and 0 bases at J, with 14 bases between the two ends. Germline CDR1 and CDR2: SGHTA and FQGTGA. The CDR3 is 15 residues long. Written as DNA, the CDR3 is TGTGCCAGCGCCCCACAGGAGAGCTCCTACAATGAGCAGTTCTTC. It encodes CASAPQESSYNEQFF.

This clone is a singleton in its sample. The chain joins TRBV28 to TRBJ1-5, with TRBD1 identical over 10 bases. Looked up from germline, CDR1 is MDHEN and CDR2 is SYDVKM. The V and J ends lost 7 bases and 0 bases, in that order; junction bases with no gene match: 3. The CDR3 extends over 15 amino acids. CDR3 amino acids: CASTGTGVSNQPQHF. The CDR3 nucleotides read TGTGCCAGCACCGGGACAGGGGTTAGCAATCAGCCCCAGCATTTT.

The chain carries TRBV18 and TRBJ2-1; 12 positions agree with TRBD2. The germline V gene has CDR1 KGHSH and CDR2 LQKENI. V trimming: 5 bases; J trimming: 6 bases; junction bases outside the gene matches: 14. CDR3 length equals 18 residues. CDR3: CASSRLPTSGSLGNEQFF. CDR3 DNA sequence: TGTGCCAGCTCAAGGCTCCCGACTAGCGGGAGTCTTGGCAATGAGCAGTTCTTC.

The chain is built from TRBV11-3 and TRBJ2-5, with 15 bases matching TRBD2. V shed 5 bases, J shed 4 bases, and the junction held 8 bases outside the gene matches. Per the germline V gene, CDR1 is SGHNT and CDR2 is YENEEA. The CDR3 contains 17 residues. This CDR3 reads CASSPGLAGGPGETQYF. The CDR3 DNA sequence: TGTGCCAGCAGCCCCGGACTAGCGGGAGGGCCGGGAGAGACCCAGTACTTC.

Notes on this clone: Other DNA sequences in this sample translate to the same CDR3. The chain employs TRBV27 and TRBJ2-1; the match to TRBD1 covers 11 bases. With V trimmed by 3 bases and J by 7 bases, 2 bases remained unmatched. The CDR3 is 14 residues long. Germline CDR1 reads MNHEY; CDR2 reads SMNVEV (reference sequence). The DNA for the CDR3 is TGTGCCAGCAGTTTCCGGGACAGGGGGAATGAGCAGTTCTTC. The encoded protein is CASSFRDRGNEQFF.

This chain links TRBV10-2 with TRBJ1-5, with D possibly being TRBD1 (6 bases). CDR1 is WSHSY, CDR2 SAAADI, per germline. The ends were cut back, 0 bases at V and 1 base at J, with 10 bases in the middle. The CDR3 is made up of 16 amino acids. This CDR3 is CASSESWGPSNQPQHF. DNA of the CDR3: TGCGCCAGCAGTGAGTCGTGGGGGCCGAGCAATCAGCCCCAGCATTTT.

The genes are TRBV11-1 and TRBJ2-7, with D tentatively TRBD1 (6 bases). V gave up 1 base and J gave up 6 bases, with 10 bases separating them. Germline lookup yields CDR1 SGHAT and CDR2 FQDESV (reference sequence). The CDR3 spans 13 residues. The CDR3 here is CASSLEQGSEQYF. The CDR3 region has the DNA TGTGCCAGCAGCTTAGAACAGGGCAGCGAGCAGTACTTC.

V usage is TRBV28 and J usage is TRBJ2-2, with D possibly TRBD1 on 6 matching bases. Trimming cost V 6 bases and J 4 bases, with 15 bases left between them. The CDR3 spans 15 residues. Germline assignment: CDR1 MDHEN and CDR2 SYDVKM. The CDR3 loop reads CASSPTGTTTGELFF. The CDR3 DNA follows: TGTGCCAGCAGCCCCACAGGGACGACCACCGGGGAGCTGTTTTTT.

The chain recombines TRBV15 with TRBJ2-3; D not resolved. Germline loops: CDR1 LNHNV, CDR2 YYDKDF (reference sequence). This CDR3 has 15 amino acids. With 5 bases removed from V and 2 bases from J, the gap between germline ends came to 14 bases. The CDR3 DNA sequence: TGTGCCACCAGCCTAAAACTTAGAGACACAGATACGCAGTATTTT. It translates to CATSLKLRDTDTQYF.